This T cell receptor beta chain was recovered during a study of blood T cell repertoires in COVID-19. Study background: Collection of acute and convalescent COVID-19 samples took place in the United States, Italy and Spain. In each case, the material was cDNA or gDNA derived from T cells, B-cell-depleted T cells, or PBMCs.

CDR1 is LNHNV, CDR2 YYDKDF, per germline (reference sequence). The CDR3 sequence is 16 residues long. V was shortened by 1 base and J by 5 bases, with 15 bases between the two germline ends. The assay was immunoSEQ multiplex PCR, and TCRdb's table has in-frame clones only and misses some. This table holds over 300,000 clones, about 89% found once. The sequenced sample was peripheral blood. The receptor's source is a man aged 40-49 years with acute or convalescent COVID-19. The chain links TRBV15 to TRBJ2-1; D gene unclear. CDR3 sequence: CATSRGAYSPNNEQFF. Written as DNA, the CDR3 is TGTGCCACCAGCAGAGGGGCCTATAGTCCCAACAATGAGCAGTTCTTC.